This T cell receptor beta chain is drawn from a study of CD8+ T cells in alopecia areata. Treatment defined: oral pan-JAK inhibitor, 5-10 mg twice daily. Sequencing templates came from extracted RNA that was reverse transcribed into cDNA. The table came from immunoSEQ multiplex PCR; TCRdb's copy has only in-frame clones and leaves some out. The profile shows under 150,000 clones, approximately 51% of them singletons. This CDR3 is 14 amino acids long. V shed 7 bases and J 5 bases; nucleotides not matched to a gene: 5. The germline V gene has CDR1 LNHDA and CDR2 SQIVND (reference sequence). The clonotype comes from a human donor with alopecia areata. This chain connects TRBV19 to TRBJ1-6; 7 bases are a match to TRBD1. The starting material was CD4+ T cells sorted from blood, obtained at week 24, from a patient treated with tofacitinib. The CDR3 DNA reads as TGTGCCAGTACGGGACAGTCTCATAATTCACCCCTCCACTTT. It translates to CASTGQSHNSPLHF.